This T cell receptor beta chain was identified in a study of preoperative IRX-2 immunotherapy in early breast cancer. There are 13 residues in the CDR3. Germline V gives CDR1 MNHGY, CDR2 SAAAGT. The ends were cut back, 4 bases at V and 9 bases at J, with 16 bases in the middle. TCRdb keeps only in-frame clones here, not all; method: immunoSEQ multiplex PCR. The data contain about 6,000 clones, over 60% of them singletons. The treatment is: preoperative locoregional IRX-2 cytokine immunotherapy. The TCR sequence derives from a human donor with breast cancer. The input for sequencing was tumor tissue, taken before IRX-2 immunotherapy. The chain is built from TRBV6-8 and TRBJ2-7; D is undetermined. In nucleotides, the CDR3 is TGTGCCAGCAGTTTAGGATCCCCGCCCGTGCAGTACTTC. Translating it yields CASSLGSPPVQYF.